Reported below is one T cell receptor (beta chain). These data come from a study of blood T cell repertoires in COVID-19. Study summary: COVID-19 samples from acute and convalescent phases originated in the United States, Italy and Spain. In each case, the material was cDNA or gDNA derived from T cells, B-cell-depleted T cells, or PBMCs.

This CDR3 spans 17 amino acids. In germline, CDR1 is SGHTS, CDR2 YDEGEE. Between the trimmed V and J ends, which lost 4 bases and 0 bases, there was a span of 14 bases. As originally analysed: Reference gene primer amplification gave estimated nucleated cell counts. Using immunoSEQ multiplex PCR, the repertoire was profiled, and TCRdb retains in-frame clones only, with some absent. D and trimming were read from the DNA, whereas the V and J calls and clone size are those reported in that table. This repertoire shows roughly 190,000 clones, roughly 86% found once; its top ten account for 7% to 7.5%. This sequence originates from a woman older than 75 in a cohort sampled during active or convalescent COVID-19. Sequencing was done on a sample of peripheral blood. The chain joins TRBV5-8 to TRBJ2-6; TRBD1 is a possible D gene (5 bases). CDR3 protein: CASSLQGSRSGANVLTF. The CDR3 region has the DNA TGTGCCAGCAGCCTGCAGGGTTCCCGCTCTGGGGCCAACGTCCTGACTTTC.